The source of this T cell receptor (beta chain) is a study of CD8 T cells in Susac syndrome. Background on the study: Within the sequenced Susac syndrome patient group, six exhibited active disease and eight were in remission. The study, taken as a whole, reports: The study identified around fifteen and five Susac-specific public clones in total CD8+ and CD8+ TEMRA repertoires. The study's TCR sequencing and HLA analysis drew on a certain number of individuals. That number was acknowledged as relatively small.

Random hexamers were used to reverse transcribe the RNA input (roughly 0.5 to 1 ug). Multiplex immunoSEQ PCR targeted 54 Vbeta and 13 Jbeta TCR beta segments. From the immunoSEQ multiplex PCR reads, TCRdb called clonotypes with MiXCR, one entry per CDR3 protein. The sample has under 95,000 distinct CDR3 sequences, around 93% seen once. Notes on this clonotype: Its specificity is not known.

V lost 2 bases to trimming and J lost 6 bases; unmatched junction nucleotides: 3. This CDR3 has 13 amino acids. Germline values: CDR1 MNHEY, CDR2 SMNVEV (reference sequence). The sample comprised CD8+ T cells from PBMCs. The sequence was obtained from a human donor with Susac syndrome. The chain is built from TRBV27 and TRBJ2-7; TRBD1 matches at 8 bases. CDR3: CASSLPTGGEQYF. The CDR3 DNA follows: TGTGCCAGCAGTTTACCTACAGGGGGCGAGCAGTACTTC.